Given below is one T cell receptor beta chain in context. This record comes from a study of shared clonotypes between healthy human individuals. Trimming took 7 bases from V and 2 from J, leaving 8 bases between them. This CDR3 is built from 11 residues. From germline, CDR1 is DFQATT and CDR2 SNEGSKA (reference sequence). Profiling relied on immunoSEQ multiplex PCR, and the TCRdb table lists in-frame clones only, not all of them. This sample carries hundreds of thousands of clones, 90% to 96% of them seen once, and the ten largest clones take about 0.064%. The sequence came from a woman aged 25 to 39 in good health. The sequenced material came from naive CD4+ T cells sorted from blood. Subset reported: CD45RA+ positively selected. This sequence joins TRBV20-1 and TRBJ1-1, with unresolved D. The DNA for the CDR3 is TGCAGTGTAACAAGAAACACTGAAGCTTTCTTT. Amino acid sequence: CSVTRNTEAFF.